Following are 11 T cell receptor beta chains from one sample sequenced in a study of read filtering for tumor transcriptome and immune sequencing. This library used approximately 0.4 ug RNA and molecular barcoded adaptors spanning alpha/delta and beta/gamma chains. TCRdb re-called the reads with MiXCR, one entry per CDR3 protein. The sample shows 45,000 to 55,000 distinct CDR3 sequences, approximately 12% of them seen only once. Specimen: a population of CD138-negative cells sorted from bone marrow. The receptors shown here come from a donor aged 40 or over with multiple myeloma.

This clonotype was counted at least ten times. This CDR3 reads CASREPQGSDGELFF. CDR3 in DNA: TGTGCCAGCAGAGAGCCCCAGGGGAGTGACGGGGAGCTGTTTTTT. The chain is built from TRBV11-2 and TRBJ2-2, with D possibly being TRBD1 (6 bases). Germline loops: CDR1 SGHAT, CDR2 FQNNGV. Trimming stripped 6 bases from V and 7 bases from J, with 18 bases between. The CDR3 has 15 amino acids.

This clonotype was detected ten times or more. The chain carries TRBV21-1 and TRBJ2-7; the table's D call TRBD1 went unverified against the DNA. TRBV21-1 counts as a pseudogene. CDR3 length: 14 amino acids. The CDR3 protein is CAHAPILTTYEQYF. The CDR3 DNA is TGTGCCCATGCCCCGATATTGACAACCTACGAGCAGTACTTC.

This clonotype was seen at least ten times. The conserved final phenylalanine or tryptophan is absent from the CDR3, which likely points to a read error. The CDR3 protein is CATSDPRERSYEQYL. The CDR3 DNA reads as TGTGCCACCAGTGATCCCCGGGAACGCTCCTACGAGCAGTACTTG. This rearrangement joins TRBV24-1 to TRBJ2-7; a weak D match, TRBD2 (5 bases). Trimming removed 3 bases from V and 0 bases from J, with 11 bases in between. The CDR3 runs 15 residues. Per the germline V gene, CDR1 is KGHDR and CDR2 is SFDVKD.

In its sample, this clonotype was seen many times. The chain is built from TRBV6-5 and TRBJ1-5; D not resolved. The CDR3 is 14 residues long. Per germline, CDR1 MNHEY and CDR2 SVGAGI. V lost 5 bases to trimming and J lost 5 bases, with 13 bases between them. CDR3 loop: CASSQRDAYQPQHF. In DNA form, the CDR3 reads TGTGCCAGCAGTCAGCGTGACGCATATCAGCCCCAGCATTTT.

In its sample, this clonotype is medium-sized. V gene TRBV7-9 combines with J gene TRBJ2-1; D is unresolved. V lost 2 bases to trimming and J lost 8 bases, with 7 bases between them. The CDR3 is made up of 12 amino acids. Germline-derived CDR1 and CDR2 are SEHNR and FQNEAQ (reference sequence). CDR3 residues: CASSLLSDEQFF. CDR3 bases: TGTGCCAGCAGCTTATTAAGCGATGAGCAGTTCTTC.

This clonotype appeared many times. The rearrangement uses TRBV29-1 and TRBJ2-7; either TRBD1 or TRBD2 may supply D (5 bases each). The V end lost 6 bases, the J end lost 3 bases, and 12 bases lay between the germline ends. This CDR3 region has 12 residues. Germline V gene lookup returns CDR1 SQVTM and CDR2 ANQGSEA. In nucleotides, the CDR3 is TGCAGCGTCTGGGACGGCAACTACGAGCAGTACTTC. Translation gives CSVWDGNYEQYF.

This clonotype was found many times. The V gene is TRBV29-1, the J gene TRBJ2-1; 10 bases match TRBD2. The trim removed 1 base at V and 8 bases at J, leaving 8 bases unmatched. The CDR3 loop spans 15 amino acids. Germline CDR1 reads SQVTM; CDR2 reads ANQGSEA. The CDR3 DNA is TGCAGCGTTGAAGGACAAGCGGGAGGGCCGGATGAGCAGTTCTTC. Its protein product is CSVEGQAGGPDEQFF.

This clonotype was observed at least ten times. The CDR3 DNA reads TGTGCCAGCAGCTTAGGGGTGACGAACACTGAAGCTTTCTTT. It yields the protein CASSLGVTNTEAFF. The V and J genes are TRBV7-6 and TRBJ1-1; D is uncertain. This CDR3 is 14 amino acids long. V lost 1 base and J lost 1, with 7 bases in between. Germline V CDR1 and CDR2: SGHVS, FNYEAQ.

This clonotype was counted many times. The chain joins TRBV5-3 to TRBJ2-1; D ambiguous. TRBV5-3 is designated an ORF whose function remains uncertain. The CDR3 runs to 13 residues. The V end was cut by 6 bases, the J end by 6 bases, with 13 bases between. CDR3 DNA sequence: TGTGCCAGAACCCCAGGCTTTCCCAATGAGCAGTTCTTC. It translates to CARTPGFPNEQFF.

This clonotype was found many times. This chain links TRBV10-3 with TRBJ1-2; D might be TRBD1 (6 bases). CDR1 is ENHRY and CDR2 is SYGVKD in the germline V gene. V was pared by 0 bases and J by 4 bases, with 9 bases between. The CDR3 runs to 14 residues. CDR3 residues: CAISESDRLYGYTF. In DNA, the CDR3 is TGTGCCATCAGTGAGTCGGACAGACTCTATGGCTACACCTTC.

There are many counts of this clonotype. This sequence joins TRBV18 and TRBJ2-3; D remains ambiguous. The CDR3 totals 13 residues. Germline CDR1 KGHSH, CDR2 LQKENI. V was cut by 4 bases and J by 6 bases, with 11 bases left in between. The CDR3 spells CASSLIRGDTQYF. In DNA, the CDR3 is TGTGCCAGCTCACTTATTCGTGGCGATACGCAGTATTTT.